A selection of T cell receptor beta chains follows, all from one sample in a study of blood T cell repertoires in COVID-19. The assay was immunoSEQ multiplex PCR, and TCRdb's table has in-frame clones only and misses some. The sample shows hundreds of thousands of clones, just under 90% of them seen only once. Input material: peripheral blood. The receptors stem from a woman in her twenties or thirties with COVID-19, enrolled during active disease. The CDR3 runs from the conserved cysteine through the conserved F or W. D genes are given only for firm matches. Clone size is given for some rows only: seen once, a few or many times, or a class if the clone is expanded.

clone size: .; J gene: TRBJ2-7; V gene: TRBV5-1; D gene: .; CDR3 DNA: TGCGCCAGCAGCTCCTGGGACAACCCTACCTACGAGCAGTACTTC; CDR3 protein: CASSSWDNPTYEQYF
clone size: .; J gene: TRBJ2-1; V gene: TRBV6-6; D gene: .; CDR3 DNA: TGTGCCAGCAGTACGCGGAGGGAGCCTGAGCAGTTCTTC; CDR3 protein: CASSTRREPEQFF
clone size: .; J gene: TRBJ2-3; V gene: TRBV7-9; D gene: .; CDR3 DNA: TGTGCCAGCAGCTTAACAGCATCACCAGATACGCAGTATTTT; CDR3 protein: CASSLTASPDTQYF
clone size: .; J gene: TRBJ2-7; V gene: TRBV11-3; D gene: TRBD1; CDR3 DNA: TGTGCCAGCAGCTTCCCGGGACAGGGTGCCGAGCAGTACTTC; CDR3 protein: CASSFPGQGAEQYF
clone size: few; J gene: TRBJ2-7; V gene: TRBV6-1; D gene: TRBD2; CDR3 DNA: TGTGCCAGCAGTGAACGGGAACGGGGGGGCCCCTACGAGCAGTACTTC; CDR3 protein: CASSERERGGPYEQYF
clone size: .; J gene: TRBJ2-7; V gene: TRBV20-1; D gene: TRBD1; CDR3 DNA: TGCAGTGTCGACAGGGGTAGCGAGCAGTACTTC; CDR3 protein: CSVDRGSEQYF
clone size: .; J gene: TRBJ2-5; V gene: TRBV13; D gene: .; CDR3 DNA: TGTGCCAGCAGTTTCCAGCCGGGGGAGACCCAGTACTTC; CDR3 protein: CASSFQPGETQYF
clone size: .; J gene: TRBJ2-3; V gene: TRBV6-5; D gene: .; CDR3 DNA: TGTGCCAGCAGTTACTCATCAGGGGTGGAGCAGTATTTT; CDR3 protein: CASSYSSGVEQYF
clone size: .; J gene: TRBJ1-6; V gene: TRBV27; D gene: TRBD1; CDR3 DNA: TGTGCCAGCAGTTCGGGACAGGGTTTCTCGGTCTCCTATAATTCACCCCTCCACTTT; CDR3 protein: CASSSGQGFSVSYNSPLHF
clone size: .; J gene: TRBJ1-5; V gene: TRBV18; D gene: .; CDR3 DNA: TGTGCCAGCTCCCCCGATGAGGGTTTCAGCAATCAGCCCCAGCATTTT; CDR3 protein: CASSPDEGFSNQPQHF
clone size: .; J gene: TRBJ2-7; V gene: TRBV7-9; D gene: TRBD1; CDR3 DNA: TGTGCCAGCAGCCAGGGACAGGGGAACTACGAGCAGTACTTC; CDR3 protein: CASSQGQGNYEQYF
clone size: .; J gene: TRBJ1-3; V gene: TRBV7-9; D gene: .; CDR3 DNA: TGTGCCAGCACGGGGCCGACCAGAGGAAACACCATATATTTT; CDR3 protein: CASTGPTRGNTIYF
clone size: .; J gene: TRBJ1-4; V gene: TRBV7-9; D gene: TRBD1; CDR3 DNA: TGTGCCAGCAGCATCACCGGGACAGGGGATGAAAAACTGTTTTTT; CDR3 protein: CASSITGTGDEKLFF
clone size: once; J gene: TRBJ2-7; V gene: TRBV6-6; D gene: .; CDR3 DNA: TGTGCCAGCAGCCCGCAGGCGGGAATGGGGTACGAGCAGTACTTC; CDR3 protein: CASSPQAGMGYEQYF
clone size: .; J gene: TRBJ2-1; V gene: TRBV6-5; D gene: .; CDR3 DNA: TGTGCCAGCAGTTACTCGGACTTCCCCTACAATGAGCAGTTCTTC; CDR3 protein: CASSYSDFPYNEQFF
clone size: .; J gene: TRBJ1-3; V gene: TRBV3-1/TRBV3-2; D gene: .; CDR3 DNA: TGTGCCAGCAGCCAAGCCCACAGGTCAACTGGAAACACCATATATTTT; CDR3 protein: CASSQAHRSTGNTIYF
clone size: .; J gene: TRBJ2-2; V gene: TRBV7-9; D gene: TRBD1; CDR3 DNA: TGTGCCAGCAGAAAACAGGACAGGGAACGTTCATCTAACACCGGGGAGCTGTTTTTT; CDR3 protein: CASRKQDRERSSNTGELFF
clone size: .; J gene: TRBJ1-1; V gene: TRBV19; D gene: .; CDR3 DNA: TGTGCCAGTACTCCGGGGAGTTGGAGCACTGAAGCTTTCTTT; CDR3 protein: CASTPGSWSTEAFF
clone size: .; J gene: TRBJ2-3; V gene: TRBV9; D gene: .; CDR3 DNA: TGTGCCAGCAGCGTATATCAGAGCACAGATACGCAGTATTTT; CDR3 protein: CASSVYQSTDTQYF
clone size: .; J gene: TRBJ2-1; V gene: TRBV7-2; D gene: .; CDR3 DNA: TGTGCCAGCAGCTTCGGGTCCTCCAATGAGCAGTTCTTC; CDR3 protein: CASSFGSSNEQFF
clone size: once; J gene: TRBJ2-5; V gene: TRBV28; D gene: TRBD1; CDR3 DNA: TGTGCCAGCAGATCGGGACAGGGGTCAGAGACCCAGTACTTC; CDR3 protein: CASRSGQGSETQYF
clone size: .; J gene: TRBJ1-5; V gene: TRBV2; D gene: .; CDR3 DNA: TGTGCGGGCAGAACCTATAGCAATCAGCCCCAGCATTTT; CDR3 protein: CAGRTYSNQPQHF
clone size: .; J gene: TRBJ2-7; V gene: TRBV2; D gene: TRBD1; CDR3 DNA: TGTGCCAGCAGCGAAGGACAGGGGTCCTACGAGCAGTACTTC; CDR3 protein: CASSEGQGSYEQYF
clone size: few; J gene: TRBJ1-3; V gene: TRBV11-2; D gene: TRBD1; CDR3 DNA: TGTGCCAGCAGCCCACAGGGGTTTGGAAACACCATATATTTT; CDR3 protein: CASSPQGFGNTIYF
clone size: .; J gene: TRBJ2-1; V gene: TRBV20-1; D gene: TRBD2; CDR3 DNA: TGCAGTGCTAGTATTAGCGGGGTCCATGAGCAGTTCTTC; CDR3 protein: CSASISGVHEQFF
clone size: .; J gene: TRBJ1-1; V gene: TRBV30; D gene: .; CDR3 DNA: TGTGCCTGGAGTGTGCTCTCGACAGTTTACACTGAAGCTTTCTTT; CDR3 protein: CAWSVLSTVYTEAFF
clone size: once; J gene: TRBJ1-6; V gene: TRBV7-2; D gene: TRBD1; CDR3 DNA: TGTGCCAGCAGCTTATCCGGGGGGACAGGGTCTTCACCCCTCCACTTT; CDR3 protein: CASSLSGGTGSSPLHF
clone size: .; J gene: TRBJ2-1; V gene: TRBV2; D gene: .; CDR3 DNA: TGTGCCAGCAGTTCTATCAGGGCATTCAATGAGCAGTTCTTC; CDR3 protein: CASSSIRAFNEQFF
clone size: .; J gene: TRBJ2-2; V gene: TRBV27; D gene: TRBD1; CDR3 DNA: TGTGCCAGCAGTTCCAGGGGGCGGAACACCGGGGAGCTGTTTTTT; CDR3 protein: CASSSRGRNTGELFF
clone size: .; J gene: TRBJ1-1; V gene: TRBV28; D gene: .; CDR3 DNA: TGTGCCACCCGACTAGGGACTGAAGCTTTCTTT; CDR3 protein: CATRLGTEAFF
clone size: .; J gene: TRBJ1-1; V gene: TRBV30; D gene: .; CDR3 DNA: TGTGCCTGGAGTGGGGACACAGCATATGAAGCTTTCTTT; CDR3 protein: CAWSGDTAYEAFF
clone size: .; J gene: TRBJ1-2; V gene: TRBV5-1; D gene: .; CDR3 DNA: TGCGCCAGCAGCTTTGAGGGATCCTCCTATGGCTACACCTTC; CDR3 protein: CASSFEGSSYGYTF
clone size: .; J gene: TRBJ2-3; V gene: TRBV6-5; D gene: .; CDR3 DNA: TGTGCCAGCAATAAAAGCCGGAGGGACACAGATACGCAGTATTTT; CDR3 protein: CASNKSRRDTDTQYF
clone size: .; J gene: TRBJ2-7; V gene: TRBV12-3/TRBV12-4; D gene: TRBD1; CDR3 DNA: TGTGCCAGCAGTTTGACAGGGGCCTACGAGCAGTACTTC; CDR3 protein: CASSLTGAYEQYF
clone size: .; J gene: TRBJ2-3; V gene: TRBV7-6; D gene: .; CDR3 DNA: TGTGCCAGCAGCTTTAGCGGCACAGATACGCAGTATTTT; CDR3 protein: CASSFSGTDTQYF
clone size: .; J gene: TRBJ2-1; V gene: TRBV19; D gene: .; CDR3 DNA: TGTGCCAGTAGTACTTTCAATGAGCAGTTCTTC; CDR3 protein: CASSTFNEQFF
clone size: .; J gene: TRBJ1-5; V gene: TRBV6-5; D gene: .; CDR3 DNA: TGTGCCACGCACCGGGCGGGAAGAGTGGGTCAGCCCCAGCATTTT; CDR3 protein: CATHRAGRVGQPQHF